The 25 T cell receptor beta chains listed next were all sequenced from one sample in a study of molecular identifiers for immune sequencing clone quantification. TCRdb processed the PCR reads anew with MiXCR; each CDR3 protein has one entry. This table has 50,000 to 75,000 distinct CDR3 sequences, about 19% appearing once. The sequenced sample consisted of naive CD8+ T cells from blood, with Jurkat cell RNA spiked in. Subset specified: FACS-sorted CD8+CD4-CCR7+CD45RA+ naive T cells. The receptor set was obtained from a human donor in good health. Some libraries in this study had Jurkat cell RNA spiked in.

On this clonotype itself: Being one base from a much bigger clone, this may be a read error. This rearrangement joins TRBV20-1 to TRBJ2-7, with unresolved D. Germline CDR1 is DFQATT and CDR2 is SNEGSKA (reference sequence). This CDR3 contains 13 residues. CDR3 nucleotide sequence: TGCAGTGCTAGAGAGGAAGCATCCTACGAGCGGTACTTC. This translates into CSAREEASYERYF.

This clonotype occurred many times. The gene calls are TRBV19 and TRBJ1-2, with a possible D match to TRBD1 (6 bases). Trimming took off 4 bases at V and 3 bases at J, with 18 bases between the two ends. The CDR3 has 16 residues. Germline-derived CDR1 and CDR2 are LNHDA and SQIVND (reference sequence). This chain's CDR3 is CASSNLGQPEDYGYTF. CDR3 nucleotide sequence: TGTGCCAGTAGTAATCTCGGACAGCCCGAGGACTATGGCTACACCTTC. The full variable domain, its missing parts supplied by reference TRBV19 and TRBJ1-2, is DGGITQSPKYLFRKEGQNVTLSCEQNLNHDAMYWYRQDPGQGLRLIYYSQIVNDFQKGDIAEGYSVSREKKESFPLTVTSAQKNPTAFYLCASSNLGQPEDYGYTFGSGTRLTVV.

This clonotype was counted at least ten times. The gene calls are TRBV20-1 and TRBJ2-7, with D possibly called TRBD1 or TRBD2 (5 bases each). The germline V and J ends were trimmed by 6 bases and 6 bases, with 18 bases remaining between them. Germline CDR1 reads DFQATT; CDR2 reads SNEGSKA (reference sequence). The CDR3 contains 13 residues. The CDR3 region is CSAPGPRSAEQYF. DNA of the CDR3: TGCAGTGCACCGGGGCCCAGGTCGGCCGAGCAGTACTTC.

This clonotype was observed at least ten times. The chain has TRBV5-1 and TRBJ2-3; perhaps TRBD2 as D (5 bases). Germline CDR1 is SGHRS and CDR2 is YFSETQ. The CDR3 totals 15 residues. V was clipped by 4 bases and J by 6 bases, with 18 bases between them. The chain's CDR3 is CASSALAERLDTQYF. CDR3 bases: TGCGCCAGCAGCGCGCTAGCTGAACGATTGGATACGCAGTATTTT.

Only a few counts were recorded for this clonotype. V gene TRBV11-2 combines with J gene TRBJ2-1; 7 nucleotides line up with TRBD2. Germline V gene lookup returns CDR1 SGHAT and CDR2 FQNNGV. This CDR3 is built from 15 residues. V lost 1 base, J lost 7 bases, and 7 bases stayed unmatched. In DNA form, the CDR3 reads TGTGCCAGCAGCTTAGTACCGGGAGGATTAAATGAGCAGTTCTTC. Its translation is CASSLVPGGLNEQFF.

In its sample, this clonotype was seen many times. The chain carries TRBV28 and TRBJ2-3; the D call may be TRBD1 or TRBD2 (5 bases each). Looked up from germline, CDR1 is MDHEN and CDR2 is SYDVKM. This CDR3 spans 14 amino acids. V was cut by 4 bases and J by 2 bases, with 10 bases left in between. In nucleotides, the CDR3 is TGTGCCAGCAGTTGGGACGGAGACACAGATACGCAGTATTTT. Encoded protein: CASSWDGDTDTQYF.

The sample holds many counts of this clonotype. The chain is built from TRBV6-1 and TRBJ1-2, with TRBD1 as a possible D gene (5 bases). V lost 1 base and J 5 bases, leaving 26 bases between the germline ends. The CDR3 is 19 residues long. The germline V gene has CDR1 MNHNS and CDR2 SASEGT. This CDR3 is CASSEVTSGHFQRIYGYTF. In nucleotides, the CDR3 is TGTGCCAGCAGTGAAGTTACGTCAGGACACTTCCAGAGGATTTATGGCTACACCTTC.

Many counts were recorded for this clonotype. The chain carries TRBV7-9 and TRBJ2-1; TRBD2 aligns across 8 bases. Germline V gene lookup returns CDR1 SEHNR and CDR2 FQNEAQ (reference sequence). CDR3 length: 14 residues. The ends lost 4 bases at V and 7 bases at J; junction bases unmatched: 6. Here the CDR3 DNA reads TGTGCCAGCAGCTCTCGACTAGCGATTAATGAGCAGTTCTTC. It encodes CASSSRLAINEQFF.

In its sample, this clonotype was seen many times. The chain employs TRBV6-2 or TRBV6-3 and TRBJ1-5; 9 bases fit TRBD1. The ends lost 2 bases at V and 0 bases at J; junction bases unmatched: 14. The germline CDR1 and CDR2 sequences are MNHEY and SVGEGT. This CDR3 spans 20 amino acids. In DNA, the CDR3 is TGTGCCAGCAGTTACCGGCGGACAGGGGAAAACTTCTATAGCAATCAGCCCCAGCATTTT. Amino acid sequence: CASSYRRTGENFYSNQPQHF.

Ten or more counts support this clonotype. The chain carries TRBV28 and TRBJ2-7; 10 nucleotides line up with TRBD2. After removal of 6 bases from V and 1 base from J, the junction contained 3 bases not matched to a gene. The CDR3 consists of 14 residues. Germline values: CDR1 MDHEN, CDR2 SYDVKM. CDR3: CASSVAGGSYEQYF. The DNA for the CDR3 is TGTGCCAGCAGCGTAGCGGGAGGTTCCTACGAGCAGTACTTC.

V usage is TRBV7-2 and J usage is TRBJ2-3; 7 bases fit TRBD2. The CDR3 totals 14 residues. Germline loops: CDR1 SGHTA, CDR2 FQGNSA. J lost 4 bases, V lost 3 bases, and 4 bases had no gene match. CDR3 sequence (DNA): TGTGCCAGCAGCTTTACTAGCGTGGCAGATACGCAGTATTTT. Its protein is CASSFTSVADTQYF.

This clonotype was observed many times. The chain uses TRBV5-6 and TRBJ1-1, with D possibly TRBD1 on 6 matching bases. This CDR3 spans 16 amino acids. Trimming pared 3 bases from V and 0 bases from J, leaving 15 bases between. Germline assignment: CDR1 SGHDT and CDR2 YYEEEE. The DNA for the CDR3 is TGTGCCAGCAGCTGGGGGGGCCCTACATTGAACACTGAAGCTTTCTTT. Residues: CASSWGGPTLNTEAFF.

In its sample, this clonotype was seen many times. J is TRBJ1-5 and V is TRBV30; TRBD1 agrees at 7 bases. The V gene's germline CDR1 is GTSNPN and CDR2 SVGIG (reference sequence). V trimming: 4 bases; J trimming: 8 bases; junction bases outside the gene matches: 11. The CDR3 has 14 amino acids. As DNA, the CDR3 is TGTGCCTGGAACAGCATAGGGGGCGCGGAGCCCCAGCATTTT. Translation gives CAWNSIGGAEPQHF.

In its sample, this clonotype was seen a few times. This clone may be a read error of a much larger clone one base away. The J gene is TRBJ2-5, the V gene TRBV3-1, with D perhaps TRBD2 (5 bases). Germline lookup yields CDR1 LGHDT and CDR2 YNNKEL (reference sequence). CDR3 length equals 17 residues. The CDR3 nucleotides read TGTGCCAGCAGCCAAGTTGTGTTGCGGAGGAACCAAGAGACCCGGTACTTC. Protein product: CASSQVVLRRNQETRYF.

The chain joins TRBV20-1 to TRBJ2-3, with 9 bases matching TRBD2. The V segment lost 2 bases and the J segment 4 bases; nucleotides outside the gene matches: 7. Germline CDR1 and CDR2: DFQATT and SNEGSKA (reference sequence). CDR3 length equals 15 residues. The CDR3 region has the DNA TGCAGTGCTAGATTCCTAGCGGGACTGCCAGATACGCAGTATTTT. This encodes CSARFLAGLPDTQYF.

This clonotype was seen at least ten times. This chain uses TRBV29-1 with TRBJ2-7; 8 bases match TRBD2. CDR3 length: 16 amino acids. The trim removed 0 bases at V and 4 bases at J, leaving 11 bases unmatched. CDR1 SQVTM and CDR2 ANQGSEA come from the germline V gene. In DNA, the CDR3 is TGCAGCGTTGAAGATGACGGGCTAGCGGGCGGTTACGAGCAGTACTTC. It encodes CSVEDDGLAGGYEQYF.

On this clonotype itself: A much larger clone lies a single base off, so this may be a read error. Since no conserved phenylalanine or tryptophan closes the CDR3, a read error is the likely cause. J is TRBJ2-5 and V is TRBV3-1; tentatively, D is TRBD2 (5 bases). The V gene's germline CDR1 is LGHDT and CDR2 YNNKEL (reference sequence). CDR3 length equals 16 residues. The CDR3 protein is CASSEEGGASQETQYL. CDR3 nucleotide sequence: TGTGCCAGCAGCGAAGAGGGCGGAGCGTCCCAAGAGACCCAGTACCTC.

This clonotype was recorded at least ten times. V and J are TRBV3-1 and TRBJ2-7; no clear D gene. This CDR3 spans 14 amino acids. Trimming cost V 4 bases and J 0 bases, with 10 bases left between them. The germline CDR1 and CDR2 sequences are LGHDT and YNNKEL (reference sequence). CDR3 amino acids: CASSPQGSSYEQYF. The CDR3 nucleotides are TGTGCCAGCAGCCCCCAAGGCAGCTCCTACGAGCAGTACTTC.

V gene TRBV12-3 or TRBV12-4 combines with J gene TRBJ2-2, with D perhaps TRBD2 (5 bases). The CDR3 has 14 amino acids. Trimming removed 1 base at V and 6 bases at J, with 9 bases between. DNA of the CDR3: TGTGCCAGCAGTTTAGGCGGGCGGGCCGGGGAGCTGTTTTTT. Its translation is CASSLGGRAGELFF.

This clonotype was recorded at least ten times. This likely comes from a read error, as the CDR3 has no conserved phenylalanine or tryptophan at its end. The rearrangement uses TRBV4-1 and TRBJ2-5; D may be TRBD1 (6 bases). Per the germline V gene, CDR1 is MGHRA and CDR2 is YSYEKL. This CDR3 region has 15 residues. V gave up 4 bases and J gave up 5 bases, with 17 bases separating them. The DNA of the CDR3 is TGCGCCAGCAGCCCCCGGGACACCCTTTGGGAGACCCAGTACCTC. This sequence encodes CASSPRDTLWETQYL.

There are a few counts of this clonotype. This may come from a read error, since a much larger clone is one base off. The V and J genes are TRBV6-2 or TRBV6-3 and TRBJ2-3; no reliable D call. The CDR3 totals 10 residues. CDR1 and CDR2 (germline): MNHEY, SVGEGT. Trimming stripped 6 bases from V and 10 bases from J, with 8 bases between. In nucleotides, the CDR3 is TGTGCCAGCAGAGGGAATTCGCAGTATTTT. Translating gives CASRGNSQYF.

This clonotype qualifies as medium-sized. The chain joins TRBV7-6 to TRBJ2-3; D possibly corresponds to TRBD2 (6 bases). The CDR3 contains 16 residues. CDR1 and CDR2 from the germline V gene are SGHVS and FNYEAQ. V lost 0 bases and J lost 2, with 12 bases in between. CDR3 residues: CASSLASSDYTDTQYF. CDR3 coding DNA: TGTGCCAGCAGCTTAGCGTCGTCGGACTACACAGATACGCAGTATTTT.

In its sample, this clonotype was seen a few times. This may be a read error: a much more frequent sequence differs by one nucleotide. V is TRBV6-6 and J is TRBJ1-4, with unresolved D. The V gene lost 4 bases and the J gene lost 7 bases, with 10 bases spanning the gap. Germline V gene data show CDR1 as MNHNY and CDR2 as SVGAGI (reference sequence). This CDR3 comprises 13 residues. In nucleotides, the CDR3 is TGTGCCAGCAGTTCCCATCGGGCTGAAAAACTGTTTTTT. Translation gives CASSSHRAEKLFF.

This clonotype has a count of ten or more. This rearrangement joins TRBV5-1 to TRBJ2-3, with D possibly being TRBD2 (5 bases). Trimming removed 4 bases from V and 4 bases from J, with 16 bases in between. CDR1 and CDR2 (germline): SGHRS, YFSETQ. This CDR3 is built from 15 residues. The CDR3 coding sequence is TGCGCCAGCAGCCCGGAGGTTACTCCACCAGATACGCAGTATTTT. Amino acids: CASSPEVTPPDTQYF.

V and J are TRBV7-9 and TRBJ2-1; 9 nucleotides line up with TRBD2. The CDR3 totals 14 residues. The V gene's germline CDR1 is SEHNR and CDR2 FQNEAQ (reference sequence). With 5 bases clipped from V and 4 bases from J, the junction kept 3 bases outside the gene matches. CDR3 DNA sequence: TGTGCCAGCAGCGGGGCGGGGGGGTACAATGAGCAGTTCTTC. Translated: CASSGAGGYNEQFF. Full variable domain (missing parts from reference TRBV7-9 and TRBJ2-1): DTGVSQNPRHKITKRGQNVTFRCDPISEHNRLYWYRQTLGQGPEFLTYFQNEAQLEKSRLLSDRFSAERPKGSFSTLEIQRTEQGDSAMYLCASSGAGGYNEQFFGPGTRLTVL.